This T cell receptor beta chain was captured in a study of T cell responses to AZD1222 COVID-19 vaccine. The data were produced by immunoSEQ multiplex PCR, yet TCRdb's version contains in-frame clones alone and is incomplete. The data show about 110,000 clones, roughly 93% seen once. The CDR3 runs to 16 residues. The junction had 12 bases not matched to a gene; V was cut back by 1 base and J by 8 bases. CDR1 LNHDA and CDR2 SQIVND come from the germline V gene (reference sequence). The genes are TRBV19 and TRBJ2-3, with 7 bases identical to TRBD2. The sequences come from peripheral blood, collected 28 days after the second AZD1222 dose. The origin of this receptor is an adult who received the AZD1222 COVID-19 vaccine. The CDR3 sequence is CASSIVGGGPGGTQYF. Written as DNA, the CDR3 is TGTGCCAGTAGTATAGTGGGTGGCGGGCCGGGGGGTACGCAGTATTTT.